These 19 T cell receptor beta chains share one sample of origin, sequenced in a study of identical twins. A single record per CDR3 protein comes from TCRdb applying MiXCR to the 5' RACE reads. The sample holds approximately 300,000 distinct CDR3 sequences, 8.5% to 9.5% seen once. These sequences were also reported in another study, on yellow fever vaccine responses in identical twins.

Sample: CD8+ T cells sorted from blood. Receptors originate from a woman in her late teens or twenties in good health.

V usage is TRBV28 and J usage is TRBJ2-5; no reliable D call. This CDR3 has 14 residues. Trimming took off 3 bases at V and 0 bases at J, with 8 bases between the two ends. CDR1 and CDR2 from the germline V gene are MDHEN and SYDVKM. The chain's CDR3 is CASSFTLDQETQYF. The CDR3 region has the DNA TGTGCCAGCAGTTTCACTCTGGACCAAGAGACCCAGTACTTC.

This sequence joins TRBV29-1 and TRBJ1-1; 8 nucleotides agree with TRBD1. The junction had 13 bases not matched to a gene; V was cut back by 0 bases and J by 4 bases. CDR1 and CDR2 (germline): SQVTM, ANQGSEA. This CDR3 spans 17 amino acids. CDR3 amino acids: CSVEDPLDRVIRTEAFF. Written as DNA, the CDR3 is TGCAGCGTTGAAGATCCGCTGGACAGGGTGATTCGCACTGAAGCTTTCTTT.

This clonotype was counted only a few times. This chain links TRBV5-6 with TRBJ2-2; D possibly corresponds to TRBD1 (5 bases). The CDR3 has 15 residues. V lost 4 bases to trimming and J lost 0 bases, with 10 bases between them. CDR1 SGHDT and CDR2 YYEEEE come from the germline V gene. The CDR3 DNA is TGTGCCAGCAGCACGGACACCGCGAACACCGGGGAGCTGTTTTTT. Encoded protein: CASSTDTANTGELFF. The full variable domain, rest sourced from reference TRBV5-6 and TRBJ2-2, is DAGVTQSPTHLIKTRGQQVTLRCSPKSGHDTVSWYQQALGQGPQFIFQYYEEEERQRGNFPDRFSGHQFPNYSSELNVNALLLGDSALYLCASSTDTANTGELFFGEGSRLTVL.

The chain couples TRBV5-4 to TRBJ2-2; the D call may be TRBD1 or TRBD2 (5 bases each). The germline CDR1 and CDR2 sequences are SGHNT and YYREEE (reference sequence). This CDR3 is built from 14 residues. Trimming cost V 0 bases and J 3 bases, with 6 bases left between them. CDR3 amino acids: CASSLAGHTGELFF. The CDR3 DNA follows: TGTGCCAGCAGCTTGGCGGGGCACACCGGGGAGCTGTTTTTT.

The chain is built from TRBV20-1 and TRBJ2-7; D unclear. The CDR3 extends over 12 amino acids. Germline values: CDR1 DFQATT, CDR2 SNEGSKA (reference sequence). V gave up 3 bases and J gave up 5 bases, with 11 bases separating them. The CDR3 loop reads CSARDQGHEQYF. CDR3 in DNA: TGCAGTGCTAGGGATCAAGGGCACGAGCAGTACTTC.

The sample holds many counts of this clonotype. The V and J genes are TRBV7-8 and TRBJ2-2; D is undetermined. The germline V and J ends were trimmed by 8 bases and 5 bases, with 12 bases remaining between them. The CDR3 runs 13 residues. The germline CDR1 and CDR2 sequences are SGHVS and FQNEAQ. CDR3 coding DNA: TGTGCCAGCCCCACCTCGCTGACCGGGGAGCTGTTTTTT. As protein: CASPTSLTGELFF.

Of note for this clonotype: The conserved phenylalanine or tryptophan normally closing the CDR3 is absent here, so this likely arose from a read error. This chain joins TRBV6-1 and TRBJ2-4, with 7 positions matching TRBD1. Germline lookup yields CDR1 MNHNS and CDR2 SASEGT. The V segment lost 6 bases and the J segment 1 base; nucleotides outside the gene matches: 6. The CDR3 covers 15 residues. The CDR3 region has the DNA TGTGCCAGCAGACCGACAGGGTCGGCCAAAAACATTCAGTACTAC. Residues: CASRPTGSAKNIQYY.

This clonotype was seen at least ten times. The CDR3 protein is CAWSTILAGGGYEQYF. DNA for the CDR3: TGTGCCTGGAGTACCATACTAGCGGGAGGTGGATACGAGCAGTACTTC. The V call is TRBV30, the J call TRBJ2-7; 12 bases agree with TRBD2. CDR3 length: 16 residues. V dropped 2 bases and J dropped 4; count of bases not matched to a gene: 9. Germline-derived CDR1 and CDR2 are GTSNPN and SVGIG (reference sequence).

The gene calls are TRBV27 and TRBJ2-1; D not resolved. Trimming left V 2 bases short and J 4 bases short, with 6 bases between. The germline gives CDR1 MNHEY, CDR2 SMNVEV (reference sequence). The CDR3 covers 13 residues. The DNA for the CDR3 is TGTGCCAGCAGTTTAGCAGAGTACAATGAGCAGTTCTTC. Amino acids: CASSLAEYNEQFF.

The rearrangement joins TRBV7-8 to TRBJ1-1, with a weak D call TRBD1 (5 bases). Trimming left V 0 bases short and J 6 bases short, with 14 bases between. Per germline, CDR1 SGHVS and CDR2 FQNEAQ. The CDR3 totals 15 residues. The CDR3 protein is CASSLAAGGPPEAFF. Written as DNA, the CDR3 is TGTGCCAGCAGCTTAGCGGCGGGGGGACCTCCTGAAGCTTTCTTT.

This clonotype has just a few counts. CDR3 loop: CASSLVRTGSEQYF. The CDR3 DNA reads as TGTGCCAGCAGCTTAGTCCGGACAGGGTCCGAGCAGTACTTC. This chain uses TRBV7-2 with TRBJ2-7; 8 bases are a match to TRBD1. J was trimmed by 6 bases and V by 1 base; bases with no gene match: 5. Per germline, CDR1 SGHTA and CDR2 FQGNSA. This CDR3 spans 14 amino acids.

Points on this clonotype: Sequence at one end of the junction differs from germline and may be a read error. The chain's CDR3 is CASSQDRGNGQFF. In DNA form, the CDR3 reads TGTGCCAGCAGCCAGGACAGGGGCAATGGGCAGTTCTTC. The chain recombines TRBV7-3 with TRBJ2-1, with TRBD1 identical over 9 bases. The CDR3 has 13 amino acids. Germline loops: CDR1 SGHTA, CDR2 FQGTGA.

The chain links TRBV6-1 to TRBJ2-5; D possibly corresponds to TRBD2 (6 bases). Germline CDR1 is MNHNS and CDR2 is SASEGT. This CDR3 spans 15 amino acids. Trimming took 5 bases from V and 2 from J, leaving 15 bases between them. In DNA, the CDR3 is TGTGCCAGCAGTCCCACCGGAGGGCAGCAAGAGACCCAGTACTTC. It translates to CASSPTGGQQETQYF.

The gene calls are TRBV4-3 and TRBJ2-7; the match to TRBD2 covers 8 bases. With 4 bases clipped from V and 0 bases from J, the junction kept 11 bases outside the gene matches. The germline V gene encodes CDR1 LGHNA and CDR2 YSLEER. CDR3 length equals 17 residues. The chain's CDR3 is CASSPSGAGGSSYEQYF. CDR3 bases: TGCGCCAGCAGCCCAAGTGGGGCGGGAGGTAGCTCCTACGAGCAGTACTTC.

The chain recombines TRBV7-8 with TRBJ2-3; D possibly uses TRBD1 or TRBD2 (5 bases each). Germline CDR1 reads SGHVS; CDR2 reads FQNEAQ. V was pared by 5 bases and J by 4 bases, with 16 bases between. CDR3 size: 15 residues. The CDR3 loop is CASSPFRGPADTQYF. The CDR3 bases are TGTGCCAGCAGCCCTTTTAGGGGACCGGCAGATACGCAGTATTTT.

This clonotype was observed a handful of times. The chain couples TRBV10-3 to TRBJ2-2, with 11 bases identical to TRBD2. This CDR3 is built from 15 residues. After removal of 4 bases from V and 6 bases from J, the junction contained 4 bases not matched to a gene. CDR1 and CDR2 (germline): ENHRY, SYGVKD. The CDR3 sequence is CAISASGGSAGELFF. Here the CDR3 DNA reads TGTGCCATCAGTGCTAGCGGGGGGAGTGCCGGGGAGCTGTTTTTT.

This clonotype was counted at least ten times. V usage is TRBV5-1 and J usage is TRBJ1-1; D is unclear. The CDR3 spans 13 residues. V lost 4 bases and J lost 0, with 7 bases in between. Per germline, CDR1 SGHRS and CDR2 YFSETQ. The CDR3 DNA reads TGCGCCAGCAGCCCCACCATGAACACTGAAGCTTTCTTT. Protein sequence: CASSPTMNTEAFF.

The rearrangement joins TRBV20-1 to TRBJ2-7; 9 bases agree with TRBD2. The CDR3 totals 15 residues. CDR1 and CDR2 from the germline V gene are DFQATT and SNEGSKA (reference sequence). Losses at the gene ends were 0 bases for V and 5 bases for J; bases not matched to a gene: 8. The chain's CDR3 is CSARDRLAGFHEQYF. As DNA, the CDR3 is TGCAGTGCTAGAGATAGGCTAGCGGGATTCCACGAGCAGTACTTC.

The V gene is TRBV7-9, the J gene TRBJ2-7; D gene ambiguous. The CDR3 sequence is 15 residues long. CDR1 and CDR2 (germline): SEHNR, FQNEAQ (reference sequence). V lost 3 bases, J lost 5 bases, and 17 bases lay in between. CDR3 in amino acids: CASSLGISFPNEQYF. In DNA, the CDR3 is TGTGCCAGCAGCTTGGGGATTAGCTTTCCCAACGAGCAGTACTTC.